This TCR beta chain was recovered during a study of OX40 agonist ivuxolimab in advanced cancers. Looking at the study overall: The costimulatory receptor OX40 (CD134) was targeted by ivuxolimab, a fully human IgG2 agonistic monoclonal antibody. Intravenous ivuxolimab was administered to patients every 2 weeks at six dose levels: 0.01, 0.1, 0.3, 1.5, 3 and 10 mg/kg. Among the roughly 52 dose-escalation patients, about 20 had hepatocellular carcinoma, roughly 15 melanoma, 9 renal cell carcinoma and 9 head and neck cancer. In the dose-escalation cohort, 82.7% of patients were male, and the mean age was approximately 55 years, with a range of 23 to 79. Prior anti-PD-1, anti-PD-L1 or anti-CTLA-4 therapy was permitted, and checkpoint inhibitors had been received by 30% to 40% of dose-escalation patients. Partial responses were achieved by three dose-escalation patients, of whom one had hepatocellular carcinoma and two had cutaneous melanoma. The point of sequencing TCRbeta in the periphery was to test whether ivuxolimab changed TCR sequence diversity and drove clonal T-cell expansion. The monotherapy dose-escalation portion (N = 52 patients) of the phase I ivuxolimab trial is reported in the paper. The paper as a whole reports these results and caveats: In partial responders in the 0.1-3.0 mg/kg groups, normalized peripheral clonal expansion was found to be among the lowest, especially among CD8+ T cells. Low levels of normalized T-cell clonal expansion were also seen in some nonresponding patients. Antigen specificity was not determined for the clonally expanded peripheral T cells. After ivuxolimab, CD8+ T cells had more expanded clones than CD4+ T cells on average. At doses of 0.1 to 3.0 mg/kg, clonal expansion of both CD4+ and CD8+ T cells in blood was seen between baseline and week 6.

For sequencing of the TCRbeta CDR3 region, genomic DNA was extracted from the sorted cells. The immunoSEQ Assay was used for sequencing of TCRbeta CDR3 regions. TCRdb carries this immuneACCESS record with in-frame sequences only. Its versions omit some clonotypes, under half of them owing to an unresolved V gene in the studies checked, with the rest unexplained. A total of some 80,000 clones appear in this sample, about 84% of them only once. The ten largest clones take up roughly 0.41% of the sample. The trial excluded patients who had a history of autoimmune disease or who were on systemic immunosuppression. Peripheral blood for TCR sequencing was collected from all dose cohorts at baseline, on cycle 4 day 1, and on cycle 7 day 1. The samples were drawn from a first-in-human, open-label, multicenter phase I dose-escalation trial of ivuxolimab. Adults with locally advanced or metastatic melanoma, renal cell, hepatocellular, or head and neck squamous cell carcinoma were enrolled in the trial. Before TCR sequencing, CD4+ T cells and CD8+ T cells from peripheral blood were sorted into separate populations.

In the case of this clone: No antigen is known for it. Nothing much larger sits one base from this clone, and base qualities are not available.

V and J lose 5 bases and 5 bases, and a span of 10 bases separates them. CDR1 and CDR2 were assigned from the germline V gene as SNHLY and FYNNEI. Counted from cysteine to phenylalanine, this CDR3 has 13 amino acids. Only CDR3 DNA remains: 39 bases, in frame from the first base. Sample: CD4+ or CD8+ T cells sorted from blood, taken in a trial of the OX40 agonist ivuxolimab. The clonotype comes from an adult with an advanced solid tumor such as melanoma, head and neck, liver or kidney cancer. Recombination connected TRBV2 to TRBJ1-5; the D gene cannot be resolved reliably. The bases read TGTGCCAGCAGTTACAGCCGAGATCAGCCCCAGCATTTT. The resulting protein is CASSYSRDQPQHF. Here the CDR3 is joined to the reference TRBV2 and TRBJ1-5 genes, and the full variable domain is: EPEVTQTPSHQVTQMGQEVILRCVPISNHLYFYWYRQILGQKVEFLVSFYNNEISEKSEIFDDQFSVERPDGSNFTLKIRSTKLEDSAMYFCASSYSRDQPQHFGDGTRLSIL.